These 24 T cell receptor beta chains were sequenced from one sample in a study of blood T cell repertoires in COVID-19. Profiled with immunoSEQ multiplex PCR; TCRdb holds only in-frame clones, not every one. Of 200,000 to 250,000 clones in the sample, over 75% were seen once. The sequencing input was peripheral blood. Source of these receptors: a woman aged 70-85 years with COVID-19, enrolled during active disease.

The rearrangement uses TRBV19 and TRBJ2-7, with TRBD1 matching 7 bases. Germline trimming cut 5 bases from V and 0 bases from J; bases unmatched to any gene: 7. CDR1 and CDR2 (germline): LNHDA, SQIVND (reference sequence). This CDR3 comprises 15 residues. The CDR3 is CASSATGVLSYEQYF. CDR3 sequence (DNA): TGTGCCAGTAGTGCAACAGGGGTTCTCTCCTACGAGCAGTACTTC. The whole variable domain, remainder taken from reference TRBV19 and TRBJ2-7, is DGGITQSPKYLFRKEGQNVTLSCEQNLNHDAMYWYRQDPGQGLRLIYYSQIVNDFQKGDIAEGYSVSREKKESFPLTVTSAQKNPTAFYLCASSATGVLSYEQYFGPGTRLTVT.

The CDR3 DNA sequence: TGTGCCAGCATCGGGACACCTAGCACAGATACGCAGTATTTT. This encodes CASIGTPSTDTQYF. V and J are TRBV6-5 and TRBJ2-3, with D tentatively TRBD1 (6 bases). Trimming removed 7 bases at V and 0 bases at J, with 11 bases between. From germline, CDR1 is MNHEY and CDR2 SVGAGI. This CDR3 spans 14 amino acids.

The chain is built from TRBV9 and TRBJ2-1, with TRBD2 identical over 14 bases. V shed 1 base, J shed 0 bases, and the junction held 6 bases outside the gene matches. This CDR3 has 19 residues. Germline CDR1 and CDR2: SGDLS and YYNGEE. This chain's CDR3 is CASSVRRTSGGHSYNEQFF. DNA for the CDR3: TGTGCCAGCAGCGTACGGAGGACTAGCGGGGGGCACTCCTACAATGAGCAGTTCTTC. Using reference TRBV9 and TRBJ2-1 for the parts outside the CDR3, the full variable domain is DSGVTQTPKHLITATGQRVTLRCSPRSGDLSVYWYQQSLDQGLQFLIQYYNGEERAKGNILERFSAQQFPDLHSELNLSSLELGDSALYFCASSVRRTSGGHSYNEQFFGPGTRLTVL.

The rearrangement joins TRBV1 to TRBJ1-2; the D segment call TRBD1 is taken from the table without a DNA check. TRBV1 is classified as a pseudogene. The CDR3 sequence is 15 residues long. The CDR3 sequence: CTSSQKDSNRPGYTF. CDR3 sequence (DNA): TGCACCAGCAGCCAGAAGGACAGTAACCGCCCTGGCTACACCTTC.

This clone was recorded a few times. The rearrangement uses TRBV7-8 and TRBJ2-3; tentatively, D is TRBD2 (5 bases). Germline CDR1 reads SGHVS; CDR2 reads FQNEAQ. With 2 bases removed from V and 3 bases from J, the gap between germline ends came to 6 bases. This CDR3 spans 13 amino acids. The chain's CDR3 is CASSLRETDTQYF. In DNA, the CDR3 is TGTGCCAGCAGCTTAAGGGAGACAGATACGCAGTATTTT. Supplemented by reference TRBV7-8 and TRBJ2-3, the full variable domain reads GAGVSQSPRYKVAKRGQDVALRCDPISGHVSLFWYQQALGQGPEFLTYFQNEAQLDKSGLPSDRFFAERPEGSVSTLKIQRTQQEDSAVYLCASSLRETDTQYFGPGTRLTVL.

J is TRBJ1-1 and V is TRBV6-5; the D gene is possibly TRBD1 (5 bases). CDR1 and CDR2 from the germline V gene are MNHEY and SVGAGI. V was cut by 2 bases and J by 8 bases, with 15 bases left in between. The CDR3 has 14 residues. The CDR3 sequence is CASSYRQGRGEAFF. The CDR3 DNA reads TGTGCCAGCAGTTACAGGCAGGGTAGGGGAGAAGCTTTCTTT.

This chain uses TRBV4-1 with TRBJ2-7; tentative D call: TRBD2 (6 bases). This CDR3 is 16 amino acids long. Trimming pared 4 bases from V and 7 bases from J, leaving 23 bases between. Germline V gives CDR1 MGHRA, CDR2 YSYEKL. CDR3 in DNA: TGCGCCAGCAGCCGATTCGTCGGGACTCCCGCTTCAGAGCAGTACTTC. Its translation: CASSRFVGTPASEQYF.

This clone was recorded many times. The chain recombines TRBV29-1 with TRBJ2-1; 7 bases agree with TRBD1. The CDR3 is made up of 16 amino acids. From germline, CDR1 is SQVTM and CDR2 ANQGSEA. The V and J ends lost 0 bases and 0 bases, in that order; junction bases with no gene match: 5. The CDR3 DNA reads as TGCAGCGTTGAAGATCCGACAGGGAGCTCCTACAATGAGCAGTTCTTC. It translates to CSVEDPTGSSYNEQFF.

The J gene is TRBJ2-7, the V gene TRBV10-1; D is uncertain. This CDR3 comprises 11 residues. CDR1 WNHNN and CDR2 SYGVQD come from the germline V gene (reference sequence). V lost 1 base to trimming and J lost 4 bases, with 2 bases between them. Here the CDR3 reads CASSELYEQYF. The CDR3, as DNA: TGCGCCAGCAGTGAGTTATACGAGCAGTACTTC.

This rearrangement joins TRBV27 to TRBJ2-7; 10 bases line up with TRBD1. CDR3 length: 19 residues. Germline V gives CDR1 MNHEY, CDR2 SMNVEV (reference sequence). V was clipped by 5 bases and J by 4 bases; unmatched bases: 20. The chain's CDR3 is CASSLAGQGLRGRRYEQYF. DNA for the CDR3: TGTGCCAGCAGTCTCGCGGGACAGGGGCTTCGCGGGAGGCGGTACGAGCAGTACTTC.

This clone was seen once. The chain links TRBV7-9 to TRBJ2-1; D ambiguous. V was shortened by 2 bases and J by 5 bases, with 13 bases between the two germline ends. The CDR3 consists of 15 residues. Germline V lookup: CDR1 SEHNR, CDR2 FQNEAQ (reference sequence). The DNA of the CDR3 is TGTGCCAGCAGCTTAAGTGTTGGCAGTAACAATGAGCAGTTCTTC. Translation: CASSLSVGSNNEQFF.

The DNA for the CDR3 is TGTGCCAGCAGTGGGAGATATAGCAATCAGCCCCAGCATTTT. Translated, it gives CASSGRYSNQPQHF. The V call is TRBV25-1, the J call TRBJ1-5; D remains ambiguous. Trimming stripped 4 bases from V and 0 bases from J, with 7 bases between. The CDR3 consists of 14 residues. Germline loops: CDR1 MGHDK, CDR2 SYGVNS.

The chain links TRBV30 to TRBJ2-3; 7 bases map to TRBD2. The CDR3 is 13 amino acids. After removal of 2 bases from V and 4 bases from J, the junction contained 3 bases not matched to a gene. The germline gives CDR1 GTSNPN, CDR2 SVGIG (reference sequence). Written as DNA, the CDR3 is TGTGCCTGGAGTAAGCGGGAATCAGATACGCAGTATTTT. Translation gives CAWSKRESDTQYF.

The chain recombines TRBV5-1 with TRBJ1-4; the D gene is possibly TRBD1 (6 bases). Trimming took 5 bases from V and 0 from J, leaving 11 bases between them. This CDR3 spans 15 amino acids. CDR1 SGHRS and CDR2 YFSETQ come from the germline V gene. The CDR3 reads CASRAGAATNEKLFF. As DNA, the CDR3 is TGCGCCAGCAGAGCGGGGGCCGCAACTAATGAAAAACTGTTTTTT.

The chain couples TRBV19 to TRBJ1-1; tentatively, D is TRBD1 (5 bases). Germline V gene data show CDR1 as LNHDA and CDR2 as SQIVND (reference sequence). The CDR3 runs to 14 residues. Trimming left V 3 bases short and J 5 bases short, with 13 bases between. CDR3 sequence (DNA): TGTGCCAGTAGTATGAGGAGGGGATGGACTGAAGCTTTCTTT. Translation: CASSMRRGWTEAFF.

The V and J genes are TRBV30 and TRBJ2-1, with TRBD2 identical over 8 bases. V dropped 2 bases and J dropped 10; count of bases not matched to a gene: 4. Germline CDR1 reads GTSNPN; CDR2 reads SVGIG (reference sequence). The CDR3 covers 12 residues. CDR3 DNA: TGTGCCTGGAGTACGGGGGGGCGAGAGCAGTTCTTC. Translation: CAWSTGGREQFF.

The chain links TRBV19 to TRBJ2-3; TRBD2 aligns across 7 bases. V shed 3 bases, J shed 2 bases, and the junction held 14 bases outside the gene matches. The CDR3 is 18 residues long. Germline V gene sequence: CDR1 LNHDA, CDR2 SQIVND (reference sequence). The CDR3 DNA reads TGTGCCAGTAGTATCGAAGGCGGGACTATTGTTGACACAGATACGCAGTATTTT. Amino acid sequence: CASSIEGGTIVDTDTQYF.

The rearrangement uses TRBV28 and TRBJ2-5, with 9 bases aligning to TRBD2. V lost 3 bases, J lost 6 bases, and 5 bases stayed unmatched. Germline V gene data show CDR1 as MDHEN and CDR2 as SYDVKM. The CDR3 consists of 14 residues. CDR3 bases: TGTGCCAGCAGTTTGAGAGCGGGGGGCAAGACCCAGTACTTC. Translation: CASSLRAGGKTQYF.

The chain couples TRBV5-1 to TRBJ1-2, with TRBD1 matching 7 bases. The V gene's germline CDR1 is SGHRS and CDR2 YFSETQ. Trimming at V came to 6 bases and at J to 0 bases, leaving 8 bases not matched to a gene. The CDR3 is 15 amino acids. The CDR3 DNA reads TGCGCCAGCAACCTCGGGACAGCCCCTAACTATGGCTACACCTTC. Its translation is CASNLGTAPNYGYTF.

V and J are TRBV27 and TRBJ2-3, with 7 bases that match TRBD1. V shed 8 bases, J shed 3 bases, and the junction held 14 bases outside the gene matches. The CDR3 totals 16 residues. Germline CDR1 and CDR2: MNHEY and SMNVEV (reference sequence). The CDR3 spells CASGVRGSVSTDTQYF. CDR3 nucleotides: TGTGCCAGCGGAGTCAGGGGGAGTGTTAGTACAGATACGCAGTATTTT.

The V gene is TRBV11-3, the J gene TRBJ2-2; TRBD1 is a possible D gene (6 bases). The V end was cut by 1 base, the J end by 8 bases, with 14 bases between. The V gene's germline CDR1 is SGHNT and CDR2 YENEEA. This CDR3 is 15 amino acids long. This chain's CDR3 is CASSLGGQGSGELFF. CDR3 coding DNA: TGTGCCAGCAGCTTAGGAGGGCAGGGGTCGGGGGAGCTGTTTTTT.

The rearrangement links TRBV7-9 to TRBJ1-5; 8 nucleotides agree with TRBD1. CDR1 and CDR2 (germline): SEHNR, FQNEAQ (reference sequence). The CDR3 has 16 amino acids. Unmatched junction bases numbered 4, after V lost 3 bases and J lost 0 bases. The CDR3 DNA reads as TGTGCCAGCAGCTTTGACAGGGGTCATAGCAATCAGCCCCAGCATTTT. Translated: CASSFDRGHSNQPQHF.

The CDR3 sequence is CASMKTGGASGEQYF. The CDR3 DNA sequence: TGTGCCAGCATGAAAACAGGGGGCGCGTCGGGGGAGCAGTACTTC. This sequence joins TRBV6-5 and TRBJ2-7; 9 nucleotides agree with TRBD1. The CDR3 runs 15 residues. Trimming at V came to 7 bases and at J to 7 bases, leaving 14 bases not matched to a gene. Germline lookup yields CDR1 MNHEY and CDR2 SVGAGI.

The chain combines TRBV6-2 or TRBV6-3 with TRBJ2-7, with a weak D call TRBD2 (5 bases). Trimming stripped 6 bases from V and 5 bases from J, with 14 bases between. The CDR3 totals 13 residues. Germline V CDR1 and CDR2: MNHEY, SVGEGT. DNA of the CDR3: TGTGCCAGCAGCCAAACTAGGTCCCACGAGCAGTACTTC. This encodes CASSQTRSHEQYF.